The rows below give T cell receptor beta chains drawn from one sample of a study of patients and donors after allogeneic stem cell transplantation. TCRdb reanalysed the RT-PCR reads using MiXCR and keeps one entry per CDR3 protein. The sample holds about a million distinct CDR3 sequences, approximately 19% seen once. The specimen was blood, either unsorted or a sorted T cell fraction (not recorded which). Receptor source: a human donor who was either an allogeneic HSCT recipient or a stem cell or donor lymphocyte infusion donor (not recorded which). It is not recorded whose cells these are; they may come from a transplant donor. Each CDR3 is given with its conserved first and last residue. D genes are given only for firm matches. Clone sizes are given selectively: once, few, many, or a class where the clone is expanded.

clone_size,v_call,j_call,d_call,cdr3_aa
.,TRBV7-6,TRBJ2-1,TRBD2,CASSLGSSGSPGEQFF
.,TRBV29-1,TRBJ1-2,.,CSVSRDAGYTF
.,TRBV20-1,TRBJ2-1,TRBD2,CSARLAGGNYEQFF
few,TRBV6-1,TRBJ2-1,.,CASSEARNRGTPTYNEQFF
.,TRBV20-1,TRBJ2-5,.,CSANWEETQYF
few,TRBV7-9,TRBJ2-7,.,CASSLQEGFYEQYF
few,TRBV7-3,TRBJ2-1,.,CASSLNPRQGSIYNEQFF
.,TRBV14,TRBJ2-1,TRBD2,CASSQEYPSGTYSYNEQFF
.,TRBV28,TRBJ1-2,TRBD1,CASSSWDSLYGYTF
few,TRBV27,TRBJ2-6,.,CASSPASSGANVLTF
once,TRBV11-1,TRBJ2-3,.,CASSAELTRSSTDTQYF
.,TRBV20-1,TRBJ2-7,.,CSASHAARGSIDEQYF
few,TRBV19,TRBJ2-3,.,CASSSRTRPPVLLGTDTQYF
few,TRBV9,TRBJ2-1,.,CASSVGDSYNEQFF
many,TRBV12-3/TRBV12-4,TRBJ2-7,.,CASRPGHSSYEQYF
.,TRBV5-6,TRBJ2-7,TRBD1,CASRKLQGAYEQYF
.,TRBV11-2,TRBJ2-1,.,CASSLGQGGQFF
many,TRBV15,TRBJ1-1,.,CATSRAPNTEAFF